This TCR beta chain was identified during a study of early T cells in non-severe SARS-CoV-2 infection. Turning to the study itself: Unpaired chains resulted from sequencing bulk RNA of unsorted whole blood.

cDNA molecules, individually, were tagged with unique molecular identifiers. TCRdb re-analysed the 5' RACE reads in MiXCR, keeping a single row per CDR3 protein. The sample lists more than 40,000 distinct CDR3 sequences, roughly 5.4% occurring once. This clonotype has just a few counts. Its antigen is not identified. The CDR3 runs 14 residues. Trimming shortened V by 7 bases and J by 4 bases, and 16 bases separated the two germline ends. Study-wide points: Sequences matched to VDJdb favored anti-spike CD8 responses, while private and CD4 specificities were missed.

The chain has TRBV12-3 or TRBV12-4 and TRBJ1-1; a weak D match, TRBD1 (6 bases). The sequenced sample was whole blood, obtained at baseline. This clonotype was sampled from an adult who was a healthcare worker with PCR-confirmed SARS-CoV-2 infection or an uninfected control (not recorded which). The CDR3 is CASTLGGYGTEAFF. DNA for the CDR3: TGTGCCAGCACCCTCGGGGGCTACGGCACTGAAGCTTTCTTT.